This T cell receptor beta chain was found in a study of blood T cells in healthy people across ages (dated by TCRdb to about 2015). Background for the entire study: In model experiments, template switching captured about one uniquely barcoded TCR beta cDNA molecule for every two T cells. For two donors (one aged 18 to 29 and one aged 80 or older), the study analyzed two additional independent replicas of 1 million unique cDNA reads from the same blood draw. Using deep sequencing normalized with unique cDNA molecular identifiers, the study measured how TCR beta repertoire diversity changes with age. Four age groups were formed from the donors: young (average about 15 years), middle-aged (approximately 39), aged (roughly 56) and long-lived (more than 75). To avoid experimental bias, donors of different ages were spread randomly across the sequencing lanes.

Comments on this clonotype: Its specific antigen is unknown. The input lacks base qualities; no much larger clone sits a single base away.

Library generation was performed with 5' RACE. The sequencer listed for this sample is Illumina HiSeq 2500. A second roughly 7 to 11 cycle PCR used a sample-barcoded 5' primer and a J-beta primer mix. A unique molecular identifier was introduced onto each TCR beta cDNA molecule by a template-switch 5' adaptor carrying 12 random nucleotides. Each sample yielded at least 2.5 million CDR3-containing paired-end reads. The Mint cDNA synthesis kit, primed by a TRBC-specific oligonucleotide, was used to synthesize first-strand cDNA from all RNA. After uracil-DNA glycosylase treatment, a first 18-cycle PCR used universal primers M1SS and BC2_uni_R on all cDNA. As for how the authors treated the data: Each sample was normalized by randomly selecting 1 million high-quality reads, each carrying a distinct molecular identifier. Reads sharing molecular identifiers were discarded rather than binned into consensus sequences. MiTCR, set to a Q25 quality threshold and the strictest error-elimination algorithm, was used for CDR3 identification, clonotype clustering and error correction. A nonparametric unseen species model with Euler transformation was used to estimate lower-bound total TCR beta diversity. TCRdb redid the processing of the public reads, applying fastp at Q25 and MiXCR, and retained in-frame beta chains. Rows merge per CDR3 protein into single entries with the most common DNA and genes. TCRdb, not the authors, supplied the V and J calls. For this sample the table gives about 1,800,000 distinct CDR3 sequences, of which 28% were detected only once. The ten largest clones add up to 6.5% to 8.5% of the sample.

Systemically healthy Caucasian individuals from Russia, around 39 in total and aged roughly 6 to 100 years, were included as donors. Each donor gave ten milliliters of peripheral blood, collected into EDTA-treated Vacutainer tubes. Ficoll-Paque density-gradient centrifugation was used to isolate PBMCs, with at least 7 million obtained per sample. Total RNA was extracted from PBMCs with Trizol reagent, with at least 6 micrograms obtained per sample. Naive CD45RAhigh/CD27high T cell percentages were measured by flow cytometry on a PBMC aliquot from every donor. The CDR3 holds 15 amino acids from the cysteine to the phenylalanine. Only the CDR3 DNA stays, 45 bases, in frame from base 1. From a lookup of the germline V gene, CDR1 and CDR2 are SGHRS and YFSETQ. V is pared back by 0 bases and J by 3 bases, with 12 bases lying between the germline termini. Beyond this particular receptor, the publication reports: Because profiling used bulk unsorted PBMCs, naive and antigen-experienced compartments could not be compared conclusively. Donor CMV infection status was unknown, potentially confounding age-related changes in expanded clonotypes. Observed TCR beta diversity correlated strongly with the percentage of naive T cells measured by flow cytometry. Compared with the aged group, the long-lived group had more naive CD4+ T cells, fewer expanded clones and increased TCR diversity, a pattern suggesting age selection. As age increased, observed TCR beta diversity per million T cells dropped in a roughly linear way, and a significant reduction was already evident by age 40. Estimates of total diversity based on one million sequenced T cells were considered lower bounds and underestimates.

Sequencing was done on a sample of blood. Recombination connected TRBV5-1 to TRBJ1-1; no D segment can be confidently identified. The clonotype originates from a woman aged 25 to 39 in good health. This receptor has the CDR3 CASSLEWAMDTEAFF. The nucleotide sequence is TGCGCCAGCAGCTTGGAATGGGCGATGGACACTGAAGCTTTCTTT.